This T cell receptor beta chain was identified during a study of T cells in Graves' hyperthyroidism and ophthalmopathy. Findings and caveats of the study: Median prediction lead before ophthalmopathy onset was 6.5 months with the model.

CDR3 length: 14 amino acids. The germline V gene has CDR1 MDHEN and CDR2 SYDVKM. V gave up 2 bases and J gave up 1 base, with 8 bases separating them. The investigators amplified TCR beta CDR3 regions from RNA transcripts. HTBI primers were the set used in a first-round RT-PCR of the TCR CDR3. TCRdb ran MiXCR on the multiplex PCR reads and lists one entry per CDR3 protein. The data contain about 210,000 distinct CDR3 sequences, roughly 17% of them singletons. This clonotype was seen many times. Its target is unknown. The chain employs TRBV28 and TRBJ1-1; no definite D call. This TCR came from a man in his forties or fifties with Graves' hyperthyroidism. Source material: blood. CDR3 region: CASSLTQSNTEAFF. In DNA form, the CDR3 reads TGTGCCAGCAGTTTAACGCAATCGAACACTGAAGCTTTCTTT.